These 17 T cell receptor beta chains came from one sample sequenced in a study of shared clonotypes between healthy human individuals. The repertoire was sequenced with immunoSEQ multiplex PCR; TCRdb's copy has only in-frame clones and lacks some. This table has about a million clones, roughly 80% appearing once. Sequencing input: memory CD4+ T cells from PBMCs. Subset: CD45RA-negative fraction. Receptors were obtained from a man aged 18 to 30 in good health. Some clones in this sample may be carry-over from other donors' samples.

The CDR3 DNA follows: TGTGCCAGCAGCAAAAGACTAGCGGAGATCTACGAGCAGTACTTC. This sequence encodes CASSKRLAEIYEQYF. This sequence joins TRBV6-5 and TRBJ2-7, with 9 nucleotides matching TRBD2. Germline CDR1 reads MNHEY; CDR2 reads SVGAGI. The CDR3 is made up of 15 amino acids. Trimming cost V 6 bases and J 3 bases; bases outside gene matches: 9.

The V and J genes are TRBV2 and TRBJ2-3; either TRBD1 or TRBD2 may fit D (6 bases each). This CDR3 comprises 14 residues. Germline CDR1 and CDR2: SNHLY and FYNNEI. V was cut by 9 bases and J by 9 bases, with 22 bases left in between. CDR3 DNA: TGTGCCAGTACCGACGGCTCGGGGGCAGGCACGCAGTATTTT. Residues: CASTDGSGAGTQYF.

This sequence joins TRBV5-1 and TRBJ2-5; D may correspond to TRBD1 or TRBD2 (5 bases each). The CDR3 runs 15 residues. Germline V gene data show CDR1 as SGHRS and CDR2 as YFSETQ. The V and J ends lost 5 bases and 2 bases respectively, with 16 bases between them. The CDR3: CASRILGAGQETQYF. For the CDR3, the DNA is TGCGCCAGCAGAATACTAGGGGCAGGGCAAGAGACCCAGTACTTC.

Note on this clone: This sample also contains other DNA sequences that code for the same CDR3. The chain has TRBV7-2 and TRBJ1-1; D unresolved. Germline-derived CDR1 and CDR2 are SGHTA and FQGNSA. The V end lost 2 bases, the J end lost 1 base, and 5 bases lay between the germline ends. The CDR3 has 13 amino acids. In DNA, the CDR3 is TGTGCCAGCAGCTTACTGCAGAACACTGAAGCTTTCTTT. Translated: CASSLLQNTEAFF.

The V and J genes are TRBV11-2 and TRBJ1-5; 7 bases agree with TRBD1. Trimming took 4 bases from V and 3 from J; bases not matched to a gene: 6. Germline loops: CDR1 SGHAT, CDR2 FQNNGV. The CDR3 spans 15 residues. The CDR3 nucleotides are TGTGCCAGCAGCTGGGACAGTACGAACAATCAGCCCCAGCATTTT. This sequence encodes CASSWDSTNNQPQHF.

Turning to this clone: The junction shows a germline mismatch at one end, possibly a read error. CDR3 coding DNA: TGTGCCAGCAGTTCCCTCGACAGGGGAGACTTC. Protein: CASSSLDRGDF. This rearrangement joins TRBV28 to TRBJ2-7; TRBD1 matches at 8 bases. Germline assignment: CDR1 MDHEN and CDR2 SYDVKM. The CDR3 is 11 amino acids.

This clone has at least ten counts. This chain connects TRBV5-4 to TRBJ2-6, with 7 bases identical to TRBD1. Trimming removed 4 bases from V and 2 bases from J; junction bases left unmatched: 3. Germline V gene lookup returns CDR1 SGHNT and CDR2 YYREEE (reference sequence). The length of the CDR3 is 15 residues. The CDR3 loop reads CASSPGTAGANVLTF. The CDR3 DNA reads as TGTGCCAGCAGCCCCGGGACAGCTGGGGCCAACGTCCTGACTTTC.

This clone was seen only a few times. V usage is TRBV7-8 and J usage is TRBJ1-5; D gene uncertain. Per the germline V gene, CDR1 is SGHVS and CDR2 is FQNEAQ. CDR3 length equals 14 residues. V lost 4 bases to trimming and J lost 7 bases, with 14 bases between them. The CDR3 coding sequence is TGTGCCAGCAGCTCTTCGACGGGTGAGCAGCCCCAGCATTTT. Protein product: CASSSSTGEQPQHF.

V is TRBV27 and J is TRBJ2-7, with 10 nucleotides matching TRBD1. V lost 3 bases, J lost 5 bases, and 16 bases stayed unmatched. This CDR3 is built from 18 residues. CDR1 MNHEY and CDR2 SMNVEV come from the germline V gene (reference sequence). The CDR3 loop reads CASSFLSGLGQGTDEQYF. In DNA, the CDR3 is TGTGCCAGCAGTTTCCTATCCGGTTTGGGACAGGGGACGGACGAGCAGTACTTC.

The rearrangement joins TRBV30 to TRBJ2-5; a possible D gene is TRBD2 (5 bases). Trimming removed 0 bases from V and 5 bases from J, with 16 bases in between. The CDR3 is 15 residues long. The germline CDR1 and CDR2 sequences are GTSNPN and SVGIG (reference sequence). As DNA, the CDR3 is TGTGCCTGGAGTGTATGGGCTTCCCCGGGGGAGACCCAGTACTTC. Amino acid sequence: CAWSVWASPGETQYF.

This sequence joins TRBV28 and TRBJ1-1; D is undetermined. V lost 3 bases and J lost 4, with 9 bases in between. Germline loops: CDR1 MDHEN, CDR2 SYDVKM. This CDR3 contains 13 residues. DNA of the CDR3: TGTGCCAGCAGTTTCCCCCTTTCCACTGAAGCTTTCTTT. Protein product: CASSFPLSTEAFF. Supplemented by reference TRBV28 and TRBJ1-1, the full variable domain reads DVKVTQSSRYLVKRTGEKVFLECVQDMDHENMFWYRQDPGLGLRLIYFSYDVKMKEKGDIPEGYSVSREKKERFSLILESASTNQTSMYLCASSFPLSTEAFFGQGTRLTVV.

Turning to this clone: At the DNA level, this CDR3 is encoded by other sequences in the same sample as well. This chain connects TRBV2 to TRBJ2-5, with TRBD2 identical over 9 bases. Losses at the gene ends were 9 bases for V and 2 bases for J; bases not matched to a gene: 1. The CDR3 runs 12 residues. In germline, CDR1 is SNHLY, CDR2 FYNNEI. CDR3 residues: CASGLAQETQYF. The CDR3, as DNA: TGTGCCAGTGGACTAGCGCAAGAGACCCAGTACTTC.

The genes are TRBV9 and TRBJ2-1; 11 positions match TRBD2. The V gene's germline CDR1 is SGDLS and CDR2 YYNGEE. The CDR3 extends over 14 amino acids. V dropped 4 bases and J dropped 8; count of bases not matched to a gene: 5. The CDR3 region has the DNA TGTGCCAGCAGCCGAACTAGCGGGAGTCATGAGCAGTTCTTC. Protein product: CASSRTSGSHEQFF.

This sequence joins TRBV18 and TRBJ2-7; TRBD1 is a possible D gene (6 bases). The ends were cut back, 4 bases at V and 3 bases at J, with 10 bases in the middle. From germline, CDR1 is KGHSH and CDR2 LQKENI. The CDR3 length is 13 residues. The CDR3 sequence is CASSQGTNYEQYF. Here the CDR3 DNA reads TGTGCCAGCTCACAGGGGACAAACTACGAGCAGTACTTC.

The rearrangement links TRBV7-9 to TRBJ1-3, with TRBD1 matching 7 bases. The CDR3 contains 14 residues. Germline V gives CDR1 SEHNR, CDR2 FQNEAQ (reference sequence). V shed 5 bases, J shed 3 bases, and the junction held 4 bases outside the gene matches. CDR3 residues: CASSIGTDGNTIYF. The CDR3 nucleotides read TGTGCCAGCAGCATCGGGACAGATGGAAACACCATATATTTT.

The genes are TRBV6-1 and TRBJ1-1; 7 bases are a match to TRBD1. This CDR3 has 16 residues. Germline CDR1 and CDR2: MNHNS and SASEGT. After removal of 2 bases from V and 11 bases from J, the junction contained 17 bases not matched to a gene. Here the CDR3 reads CASSEPMWGGGRWAFF. As DNA, the CDR3 is TGTGCCAGCAGTGAACCAATGTGGGGAGGGGGCAGGTGGGCTTTCTTT.

This clone was recorded only once. The CDR3 DNA follows: TGCGCCAGCAGCTTGAAAGGTAGCGGGAGGGCCTCTAGCACAGATACGCAGTATTTT. Translating it yields CASSLKGSGRASSTDTQYF. The chain is built from TRBV5-1 and TRBJ2-3; 11 bases match TRBD2. The CDR3 contains 19 residues. CDR1 is SGHRS, CDR2 YFSETQ, per germline. The V segment lost 1 base and the J segment 0 bases; nucleotides outside the gene matches: 10.